The 21 T cell receptor beta chains listed next were all sequenced from one sample in a study of cytomegalovirus exposure and HLA in healthy donors. The PCR used 60 Vbeta and 13 Jbeta primers. TCRdb keeps only in-frame clones here, not all; method: immunoSEQ multiplex PCR. Here the sample spans some 150,000 clones, over 80% being singletons. Specimen: PBMCs. These receptors came from a woman between 45 and 65 years old in good health and CMV-seropositive.

The V call is TRBV30, the J call TRBJ2-3, with 10 bases identical to TRBD1. V lost 2 bases to trimming and J lost 2 bases; unmatched junction nucleotides: 4. The CDR3 has 15 residues. CDR1 and CDR2 from the germline V gene are GTSNPN and SVGIG (reference sequence). The DNA for the CDR3 is TGTGCCTGGAGTCGTGGGACAGGGGACACAGATACGCAGTATTTT. As protein: CAWSRGTGDTDTQYF.

V and J are TRBV6-5 and TRBJ2-1; 10 positions match TRBD2. Germline assignment: CDR1 MNHEY and CDR2 SVGAGI. V shed 6 bases, J shed 15 bases, and the junction held 17 bases outside the gene matches. The CDR3 is made up of 15 amino acids. The CDR3 nucleotides are TGTGCCAGCAGGCCCCCGGGACTAGCGCCCCCGGGGGGGTTCTTC. It yields the protein CASRPPGLAPPGGFF.

This chain uses TRBV7-9 with TRBJ2-7, with a possible D match to TRBD1 (6 bases). V gave up 3 bases and J gave up 4 bases, with 13 bases separating them. This CDR3 region has 14 residues. CDR1 SEHNR and CDR2 FQNEAQ come from the germline V gene (reference sequence). CDR3 bases: TGTGCCAGCAGCTTTTCAGGGGTCTGGTACGAGCAGTACTTC. Protein: CASSFSGVWYEQYF.

The gene calls are TRBV28 and TRBJ2-7, with 8 positions matching TRBD1. CDR3 length: 14 residues. Unmatched junction bases numbered 5, after V lost 6 bases and J lost 1 base. From germline, CDR1 is MDHEN and CDR2 SYDVKM. This CDR3 reads CASRGQEASYEQYF. CDR3 nucleotides: TGTGCCAGCAGGGGACAGGAGGCTTCCTACGAGCAGTACTTC. The variable domain in full, with the rest retrieved from reference TRBV28 and TRBJ2-7, is DVKVTQSSRYLVKRTGEKVFLECVQDMDHENMFWYRQDPGLGLRLIYFSYDVKMKEKGDIPEGYSVSREKKERFSLILESASTNQTSMYLCASRGQEASYEQYFGPGTRLTVT.

The chain has TRBV18 and TRBJ1-2; D gene ambiguous. The V end lost 3 bases, the J end lost 6 bases, and 14 bases lay between the germline ends. The CDR3 is made up of 14 amino acids. Germline V gives CDR1 KGHSH, CDR2 LQKENI. The CDR3 loop is CASSPRGPSDGYTF. The CDR3 nucleotides are TGTGCCAGCTCACCCCGGGGTCCATCCGATGGCTACACCTTC.

The V and J genes are TRBV7-2 and TRBJ2-1; 9 bases are a match to TRBD2. Germline V lookup: CDR1 SGHTA, CDR2 FQGNSA. This CDR3 has 17 amino acids. V was clipped by 4 bases and J by 8 bases; unmatched bases: 15. CDR3 in amino acids: CASSSQILFGTSYEQFF. The CDR3 DNA follows: TGTGCCAGCAGCTCACAAATCCTCTTCGGGACTAGCTATGAGCAGTTCTTC.

This sequence joins TRBV29-1 and TRBJ2-5; 10 nucleotides line up with TRBD2. CDR1 is SQVTM, CDR2 ANQGSEA, per germline. V shed 4 bases, J shed 1 base, and the junction held 9 bases outside the gene matches. The CDR3 has 16 residues. The CDR3 is CSVGGVGLASQETQYF. The CDR3 DNA reads TGCAGCGTTGGGGGGGTGGGACTAGCGAGCCAAGAGACCCAGTACTTC.

This clone has more than one count but fewer than ten. This chain joins TRBV28 and TRBJ1-1; D is uncertain. This CDR3 region has 13 residues. CDR1 MDHEN and CDR2 SYDVKM come from the germline V gene. The germline V and J ends were trimmed by 3 bases and 3 bases, with 8 bases remaining between them. CDR3 sequence (DNA): TGTGCCAGCAGTTTCCGCGTTTACACTGAAGCTTTCTTT. Translating it yields CASSFRVYTEAFF. The entire variable domain, with the rest obtained from reference TRBV28 and TRBJ1-1, is as follows: DVKVTQSSRYLVKRTGEKVFLECVQDMDHENMFWYRQDPGLGLRLIYFSYDVKMKEKGDIPEGYSVSREKKERFSLILESASTNQTSMYLCASSFRVYTEAFFGQGTRLTVV.

The chain carries TRBV11-1 and TRBJ2-1; the match to TRBD2 covers 11 bases. The CDR3 has 16 residues. J lost 3 bases, V lost 1 base, and 2 bases had no gene match. The germline CDR1 and CDR2 sequences are SGHAT and FQDESV (reference sequence). In nucleotides, the CDR3 is TGTGCCAGCAGCTTAGAGGGACTAGCGGACTACAATGAGCAGTTCTTC. Translating it yields CASSLEGLADYNEQFF.

The rearrangement uses TRBV28 and TRBJ2-3, with no clear D. The germline V gene has CDR1 MDHEN and CDR2 SYDVKM. Trimming stripped 2 bases from V and 4 bases from J, with 7 bases between. The CDR3 is 13 amino acids. As DNA, the CDR3 is TGTGCCAGCAGTTTACCCCAGGCAGATACGCAGTATTTT. This gives the protein CASSLPQADTQYF.

The chain carries TRBV7-2 and TRBJ2-5; D is unresolved. CDR1 and CDR2 from the germline V gene are SGHTA and FQGNSA. V was pared by 3 bases and J by 2 bases, with 7 bases between. This CDR3 comprises 13 residues. CDR3 nucleotide sequence: TGTGCCAGCAGCTTCTACCTACAAGAGACCCAGTACTTC. Amino acid sequence: CASSFYLQETQYF. Using reference TRBV7-2 and TRBJ2-5 for the parts outside the CDR3, the full variable domain is GAGVSQSPSNKVTEKGKDVELRCDPISGHTALYWYRQSLGQGLEFLIYFQGNSAPDKSGLPSDRFSAERTGGSVSTLTIQRTQQEDSAVYLCASSFYLQETQYFGPGTRLLVL.

The rearrangement joins TRBV27 to TRBJ2-1, with 12 bases lining up with TRBD2. The CDR3 spans 16 residues. The germline CDR1 and CDR2 sequences are MNHEY and SMNVEV (reference sequence). The V gene end was trimmed by 2 bases and the J gene end by 9 bases; junction bases not matched to a gene: 8. The CDR3 DNA reads TGTGCCAGCAGTTTAATCGGACTAGCGGGATCTACTGAGCAGTTCTTC. Translation: CASSLIGLAGSTEQFF.

The CDR3 DNA reads as TGCGCCAGCAGCTTGGGAGCCAGGGGGAGACAAATTGAAAAACTGTTTTTT. This codes for CASSLGARGRQIEKLFF. This chain links TRBV5-1 with TRBJ1-4; 7 bases match TRBD1. Unmatched junction bases numbered 12, after V lost 0 bases and J lost 7 bases. Germline V gene data show CDR1 as SGHRS and CDR2 as YFSETQ. This CDR3 contains 17 residues.

The CDR3 DNA is TGCGCCAGCAGCTTTGGGGGGGCCTGGGATACGCAGTATTTT. It translates to CASSFGGAWDTQYF. The V and J genes are TRBV5-1 and TRBJ2-3; TRBD2 is a possible D gene (7 bases). There are 14 residues in the CDR3. V was trimmed by 2 bases and J by 6 bases, leaving 13 bases between them. Germline CDR1 reads SGHRS; CDR2 reads YFSETQ.

The chain has TRBV6-5 and TRBJ1-3, with TRBD1 identical over 7 bases. Germline CDR1 and CDR2: MNHEY and SVGAGI. Trimming cost V 4 bases and J 2 bases; bases outside gene matches: 2. The CDR3 is made up of 14 amino acids. CDR3 sequence reads: CASSFTGAGNTIYF. In DNA form, the CDR3 reads TGTGCCAGCAGTTTCACAGGGGCTGGAAACACCATATATTTT.

The chain is built from TRBV15 and TRBJ2-7; TRBD2 matches 7 bases. The V segment lost 3 bases and the J segment 4 bases; nucleotides outside the gene matches: 12. The length of the CDR3 is 16 residues. The V gene's germline CDR1 is LNHNV and CDR2 YYDKDF (reference sequence). The chain's CDR3 is CATSRSGARRSYEQYF. The CDR3 DNA reads TGTGCCACCAGCAGGAGCGGGGCCAGGAGGTCATACGAGCAGTACTTC.

The rearrangement links TRBV6-4 to TRBJ1-1, with 10 bases aligning to TRBD1. V lost 5 bases, J lost 0 bases, and 9 bases stayed unmatched. Germline CDR1 is MRHNA and CDR2 is SNTAGT. This CDR3 contains 17 residues. The CDR3, as DNA: TGTGCCAGCAGTCGGACAGGGGGTAGTGTTGTGAACACTGAAGCTTTCTTT. It is translated as CASSRTGGSVVNTEAFF.

To note about this clone: The sample has other DNA sequences that encode this CDR3 too. The chain combines TRBV9 with TRBJ1-4; 8 nucleotides agree with TRBD1. The germline V gene has CDR1 SGDLS and CDR2 YYNGEE. The CDR3 contains 15 residues. V was clipped by 1 base and J by 8 bases; unmatched bases: 7. The CDR3 loop reads CASSVRTGLGEKLFF. The CDR3 DNA follows: TGTGCCAGCAGCGTACGGACAGGGTTGGGGGAAAAACTGTTTTTT.

The chain is built from TRBV6-5 and TRBJ2-3; TRBD2 matches at 11 bases. CDR3 length: 15 amino acids. Germline V CDR1 and CDR2: MNHEY, SVGAGI. V lost 8 bases and J lost 1; bases outside the gene matches: 5. CDR3 loop: CASGLAGGGTDTQYF. CDR3 DNA: TGTGCCAGCGGGCTAGCGGGAGGTGGCACAGATACGCAGTATTTT.

Only one count was recorded for this clone. V and J are TRBV7-3 and TRBJ2-1; TRBD2 agrees at 10 bases. The V segment lost 5 bases and the J segment 5 bases; nucleotides outside the gene matches: 6. CDR3 length equals 15 residues. Germline-derived CDR1 and CDR2 are SGHTA and FQGTGA. This CDR3 is CASSAGLAVDNEQFF. CDR3 sequence (DNA): TGTGCCAGCAGCGCCGGACTAGCGGTCGACAATGAGCAGTTCTTC.

V and J are TRBV14 and TRBJ2-1, with a tentative D call TRBD1 (5 bases). The V gene's germline CDR1 is SGHDN and CDR2 FVKESK. This CDR3 has 14 residues. Trimming pared 4 bases from V and 4 bases from J, leaving 11 bases between. CDR3 nucleotides: TGTGCCAGCAGCCCAGGGCAGGTGTACAATGAGCAGTTCTTC. Amino acid sequence: CASSPGQVYNEQFF.